Detailed here is one T cell receptor (beta chain). Its antigen is unknown. This entry comes from a study of T-cell memory formation after mild COVID-19. Study summary: Largely donor-specific TCR clusters were found. Findings of the study overall: The main location of contracting CD4+ clones was CM and EM, and that of contracting CD8+ clones was EMRA. Contracting clones from day 15 to 85 had balanced CD4/CD8; later expanders favoured CD4+.

TCRdb fed the 5' RACE reads into MiXCR, producing one record per CDR3 protein. The sample lists about 350,000 distinct CDR3 sequences; roughly 13% were seen once. Germline CDR1 is SGHNT and CDR2 is YYREEE (reference sequence). This CDR3 is built from 14 residues. With V trimmed by 4 bases and J by 4 bases, 7 bases remained unmatched. The sequenced sample consisted of PBMCs or a T cell subset sorted from them (not recorded which). The chain recombines TRBV5-4 with TRBJ1-1, with TRBD1 identical over 7 bases. This clonotype was obtained from a man between 18 and 35 years old who had mild COVID-19 (a few samples of this study predate the infection). Cell type and time point are not known. DNA for the CDR3: TGTGCCAGCAGCAGGACAGGCGGGGGCACTGAAGCTTTCTTT. As protein: CASSRTGGGTEAFF.